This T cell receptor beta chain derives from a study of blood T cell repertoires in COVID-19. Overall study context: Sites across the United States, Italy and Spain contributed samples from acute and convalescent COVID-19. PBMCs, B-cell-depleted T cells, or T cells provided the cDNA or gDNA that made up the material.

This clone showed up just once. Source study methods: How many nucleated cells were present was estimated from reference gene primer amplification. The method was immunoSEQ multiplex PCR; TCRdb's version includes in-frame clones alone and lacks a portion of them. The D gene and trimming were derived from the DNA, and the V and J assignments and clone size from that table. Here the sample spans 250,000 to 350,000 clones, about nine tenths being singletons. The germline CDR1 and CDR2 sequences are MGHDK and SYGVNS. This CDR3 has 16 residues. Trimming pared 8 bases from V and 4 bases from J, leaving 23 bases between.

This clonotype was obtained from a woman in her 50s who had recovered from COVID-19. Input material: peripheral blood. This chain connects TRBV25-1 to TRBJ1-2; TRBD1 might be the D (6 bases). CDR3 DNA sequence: TGTGCCAGCGAGGGGCTGGTAGGACAGAGCTTCTATGGCTACACCTTC. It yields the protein CASEGLVGQSFYGYTF.